This TCR beta chain originates from a study of shared clonotypes between healthy human individuals. Data came from immunoSEQ multiplex PCR; TCRdb stores just in-frame clones and leaves some out. The sample gives hundreds of thousands of clones, about 74% of which show up once; about 9.4% is in the top ten. Germline V gene sequence: CDR1 SGHTA, CDR2 FQGNSA. Trimming left V 4 bases short and J 5 bases short, with 17 bases between. The CDR3 loop spans 16 amino acids. Whole-study findings and limits: Estimated richness was generally greater in naive than memory subsets.

The table lists this clone with a few counts. Antigen specificity is unknown. V gene TRBV7-2 combines with J gene TRBJ2-2; the D call may be TRBD1 or TRBD2 (5 bases each). This clonotype was sampled from a man aged 30 to 45 in good health. Input material: memory CD4+ T cells sorted from blood. Subset indicated: CD45RA-negative fraction. The CDR3 reads CASSSVGGMLTGELFF. The CDR3 DNA sequence: TGTGCCAGCAGCTCAGTTGGGGGAATGCTTACCGGGGAGCTGTTTTTT.